The rows below give T cell receptor beta chains drawn from one sample of a study of tumor-infiltrating lymphocytes in primary liver carcinoma. TCRdb reprocessed the multiplex PCR reads via MiXCR and lists one record per CDR3 protein. The data hold about 310,000 distinct CDR3 sequences, with 50% to 60% observed a single time. Sequenced: peripheral blood. The receptors come from a woman in her 30s with primary liver carcinoma and hepatitis B virus infection. The CDR3 runs from the conserved cysteine through the conserved F or W. A D gene is named only where the DNA matches it firmly. For some rows the clone size is stated as once, few or many, or as a class when expanded; others skip it.

clone_size: many
j_call: TRBJ2-1
v_call: TRBV12-3/TRBV12-4
d_call: NA
cdr3_aa: CASSLFRRNEQFF
cdr3_nt: TGTGCCAGCAGTTTATTTAGGAGGAATGAGCAGTTCTTC

clone_size: NA
j_call: TRBJ2-3
v_call: TRBV12-3/TRBV12-4
d_call: NA
cdr3_aa: CTSSVDRIRIDTQYF
cdr3_nt: TGTACCAGCAGTGTCGACAGAATTCGCATAGATACGCAGTATTTT

clone_size: many
j_call: TRBJ2-7
v_call: TRBV4-1
d_call: TRBD1
cdr3_aa: CASSRWTGLTGTYEQYF
cdr3_nt: TGCGCCAGCAGCCGCTGGACAGGGTTAACCGGGACCTACGAGCAGTACTTC

clone_size: NA
j_call: TRBJ2-1
v_call: TRBV7-9
d_call: NA
cdr3_aa: CASSLGSGSNWDNEQFF
cdr3_nt: TGTGCCAGCAGCTTGGGGTCCGGGAGCAATTGGGACAATGAGCAGTTCTTC

clone_size: NA
j_call: TRBJ2-1
v_call: TRBV6-1
d_call: NA
cdr3_aa: CASVRSAYNEQFF
cdr3_nt: TGTGCCAGCGTCCGTTCAGCCTACAATGAGCAGTTCTTC

clone_size: NA
j_call: TRBJ1-1
v_call: TRBV6-5
d_call: NA
cdr3_aa: CASSYSRCKNTEAFF
cdr3_nt: TGTGCCAGCAGTTACTCCAGGTGCAAGAACACTGAGGCTTTCTTT

clone_size: many
j_call: TRBJ2-3
v_call: TRBV2
d_call: NA
cdr3_aa: CASSSGTASTDTQYF
cdr3_nt: TGTGCCAGCAGTTCCGGGACGGCTAGCACAGATACGCAGTATTTT

clone_size: few
j_call: TRBJ2-7
v_call: TRBV5-4
d_call: NA
cdr3_aa: CASSVGSITSYEQYF
cdr3_nt: TGTGCCAGCAGCGTAGGATCCATAACCTCCTACGAGCAGTACTTC

clone_size: NA
j_call: TRBJ2-7
v_call: TRBV6-6
d_call: TRBD2
cdr3_aa: CASGWGLAGVREQYF
cdr3_nt: TGTGCCAGCGGTTGGGGCCTAGCGGGAGTGCGCGAGCAGTACTTC

clone_size: NA
j_call: TRBJ2-1
v_call: TRBV6-5
d_call: NA
cdr3_aa: CASGGTPYNEQFF
cdr3_nt: TGTGCCAGCGGGGGAACCCCCTACAATGAGCAGTTCTTC

clone_size: few
j_call: TRBJ2-5
v_call: TRBV12-3/TRBV12-4
d_call: NA
cdr3_aa: CASSLIAESQETQYF
cdr3_nt: TGTGCCAGCAGTTTAATAGCGGAGTCCCAAGAGACCCAGTACTTC

clone_size: NA
j_call: TRBJ1-6
v_call: TRBV25-1
d_call: NA
cdr3_aa: CDSSERGGSPLHF
cdr3_nt: TGTGACAGCAGTGAAAGAGGGGGATCACCCCTCCACTTT

clone_size: few
j_call: TRBJ2-7
v_call: TRBV28
d_call: NA
cdr3_aa: CASSLDGSYEQYF
cdr3_nt: TGTGCCAGCAGTTTAGACGGTTCCTACGAGCAGTACTTC

clone_size: NA
j_call: TRBJ1-1
v_call: TRBV5-4
d_call: NA
cdr3_aa: CASSLEFAMNTEAFF
cdr3_nt: TGTGCCAGCAGCTTGGAGTTTGCGATGAACACTGAAGCTTTCTTT

clone_size: few
j_call: TRBJ2-3
v_call: TRBV5-8
d_call: NA
cdr3_aa: CASSRGPIHDTQYF
cdr3_nt: TGTGCCAGCAGCCGCGGACCGATCCACGATACGCAGTATTTT

clone_size: NA
j_call: TRBJ2-1
v_call: TRBV7-9
d_call: NA
cdr3_aa: CASNSPAGYEQFF
cdr3_nt: TGTGCCAGCAACTCTCCCGCAGGGTATGAGCAGTTCTTC

clone_size: NA
j_call: TRBJ2-1
v_call: TRBV5-4
d_call: NA
cdr3_aa: CASSLSVPSTHNEQFF
cdr3_nt: TGTGCCAGCAGCTTGAGTGTGCCTAGCACCCACAATGAGCAGTTCTTC

clone_size: NA
j_call: TRBJ2-4
v_call: TRBV10-3
d_call: TRBD1
cdr3_aa: CAISESGDSQNIQYF
cdr3_nt: TGTGCCATCAGTGAGTCCGGGGACAGCCAAAACATTCAGTACTTC

clone_size: NA
j_call: TRBJ2-7
v_call: TRBV29-1
d_call: TRBD1
cdr3_aa: CNVAATGLSYKQYF
cdr3_nt: TGCAACGTTGCGGCGACAGGGCTATCCTACAAGCAGTACTTC

clone_size: NA
j_call: TRBJ2-1
v_call: TRBV6-5
d_call: NA
cdr3_aa: CASRLEQATYNEQFF
cdr3_nt: TGTGCCAGCAGACTGGAGCAGGCAACCTACAATGAGCAGTTCTTC

clone_size: NA
j_call: TRBJ2-1
v_call: TRBV11-2
d_call: NA
cdr3_aa: CASSLGGGQSDEQFF
cdr3_nt: TGTGCCAGCAGCTTAGGCGGTGGACAGAGTGATGAGCAGTTCTTC

clone_size: few
j_call: TRBJ2-1
v_call: TRBV6-1
d_call: TRBD1
cdr3_aa: CASSVTGSSYNEQFF
cdr3_nt: TGTGCCAGCAGCGTGACAGGGAGCTCCTATAATGAGCAGTTCTTC

clone_size: NA
j_call: TRBJ2-4
v_call: TRBV12-3/TRBV12-4
d_call: TRBD1
cdr3_aa: CVSTSGTGNDIQYF
cdr3_nt: TGTGTCAGCACCTCCGGGACAGGGAACGACATTCAGTACTTC

clone_size: NA
j_call: TRBJ2-7
v_call: TRBV11-2
d_call: NA
cdr3_aa: CASSNGHAARYLYEQHF
cdr3_nt: TGTGCCAGCAGCAATGGACACGCCGCCCGTTATCTCTACGAGCAGCACTTC

clone_size: NA
j_call: TRBJ2-7
v_call: TRBV7-9
d_call: TRBD1
cdr3_aa: CVSSLESGQTFYEQYF
cdr3_nt: TGTGTCAGCAGCTTAGAGTCGGGACAGACCTTCTACGAGCAGTACTTC

clone_size: NA
j_call: TRBJ2-1
v_call: TRBV11-2
d_call: TRBD2
cdr3_aa: CASSSTWVGLAGEDTKNEQFF
cdr3_nt: TGTGCCAGCAGCTCTACCTGGGTGGGACTAGCGGGAGAGGACACGAAGAATGAGCAGTTCTTC

clone_size: NA
j_call: TRBJ2-7
v_call: TRBV28
d_call: NA
cdr3_aa: CASSFITYEQYF
cdr3_nt: TGTGCCAGCAGTTTTATCACCTACGAGCAGTACTTC

clone_size: NA
j_call: TRBJ2-5
v_call: TRBV12-3/TRBV12-4
d_call: TRBD2
cdr3_aa: CASSSETSGVETQYF
cdr3_nt: TGTGCCAGCAGTTCCGAGACTAGCGGTGTAGAGACCCAGTACTTC